Shown below are 24 T cell receptor beta chains from a single sample sequenced in a study of blood T cell repertoires in COVID-19. Libraries were prepared by immunoSEQ multiplex PCR; TCRdb keeps only in-frame clonotypes and omits some of them. Of about 81,000 clones listed, approximately 90% are singletons. Sequenced input: PBMCs or T cells enriched from blood (not recorded which). The source is a woman in her 50s with acute COVID-19.

The chain is built from TRBV4-1 and TRBJ1-1; 7 nucleotides agree with TRBD1. The junction had 7 bases not matched to a gene; V was cut back by 1 base and J by 5 bases. Germline V gene data show CDR1 as MGHRA and CDR2 as YSYEKL. There are 15 residues in the CDR3. CDR3 in DNA: TGCGCCAGCAGCCAAGGAGACAGGGAGGTAACTGAAGCTTTCTTT. Protein sequence: CASSQGDREVTEAFF.

The rearrangement joins TRBV30 to TRBJ1-2, with D perhaps matching TRBD1 (5 bases). Trimming cost V 2 bases and J 5 bases, with 6 bases left between them. The germline CDR1 and CDR2 sequences are GTSNPN and SVGIG (reference sequence). This CDR3 spans 11 amino acids. CDR3: CAWSRGYGYTF. DNA for the CDR3: TGTGCCTGGAGTCGGGGGTATGGCTACACCTTC.

This chain links TRBV5-1 with TRBJ2-2; 7 nucleotides line up with TRBD2. The CDR3 covers 15 residues. Germline V gene data show CDR1 as SGHRS and CDR2 as YFSETQ. The junction had 4 bases not matched to a gene; V was cut back by 2 bases and J by 3 bases. The CDR3 nucleotides read TGCGCCAGCAGCTTAAGCGGGACCGACACCGGGGAGCTGTTTTTT. Translated, it gives CASSLSGTDTGELFF.

This chain uses TRBV3-1 (or the pseudogene TRBV3-2) with TRBJ2-7; 11 positions match TRBD1. This CDR3 comprises 14 residues. The trim removed 4 bases at V and 6 bases at J, leaving 5 bases unmatched. Germline CDR1 and CDR2: LGHDT and YNNKEL (reference sequence). The CDR3 DNA reads as TGTGCCAGCAGCCCGGGACAGGGGGTAGGCGAGCAGTACTTC. Its translation: CASSPGQGVGEQYF.

The gene calls are TRBV2 and TRBJ1-2; possible D gene TRBD1, 5 bases. CDR1 SNHLY and CDR2 FYNNEI come from the germline V gene. V was trimmed by 6 bases and J by 4 bases, leaving 12 bases between them. The CDR3 totals 13 residues. CDR3 region: CASSVDKTYGYTF. The CDR3 coding sequence is TGTGCCAGCAGCGTGGACAAAACCTATGGCTACACCTTC.

The sample holds a few counts of this clone. The chain uses TRBV5-1 and TRBJ1-3; D possibly corresponds to TRBD1 (6 bases). The germline gives CDR1 SGHRS, CDR2 YFSETQ. The CDR3 is made up of 14 amino acids. V was clipped by 3 bases and J by 2 bases, with 9 bases between them. The CDR3: CASSSGQPGNTIYF. The CDR3 DNA reads as TGCGCCAGCAGCTCCGGACAGCCTGGAAACACCATATATTTT.

The rearrangement links TRBV7-8 to TRBJ2-1; 10 bases are shared with TRBD2. The junction had 14 bases not matched to a gene; V was cut back by 5 bases and J by 7 bases. This CDR3 contains 17 residues. The germline CDR1 and CDR2 sequences are SGHVS and FQNEAQ. For the CDR3, the DNA is TGTGCCAGCAGCCCCAGGACTAGCGGAGCTGTTAAGAATGAGCAGTTCTTC. It translates to CASSPRTSGAVKNEQFF. Complete variable domain (other parts from reference TRBV7-8 and TRBJ2-1): GAGVSQSPRYKVAKRGQDVALRCDPISGHVSLFWYQQALGQGPEFLTYFQNEAQLDKSGLPSDRFFAERPEGSVSTLKIQRTQQEDSAVYLCASSPRTSGAVKNEQFFGPGTRLTVL.

This sequence joins TRBV6-5 and TRBJ2-2; maybe TRBD1 (5 bases). V shed 2 bases and J shed 1 base, with 5 bases lying between them. Looked up from germline, CDR1 is MNHEY and CDR2 is SVGAGI. The CDR3 is made up of 14 amino acids. The CDR3 loop is CASSYRGNTGELFF. The CDR3 coding sequence is TGTGCCAGCAGTTACAGGGGGAACACCGGGGAGCTGTTTTTT.

This chain connects TRBV3-1 (or the pseudogene TRBV3-2) to TRBJ1-6, with TRBD1 as a possible D gene (6 bases). The germline V and J ends were trimmed by 6 bases and 5 bases, with 14 bases remaining between them. The length of the CDR3 is 15 residues. Germline-derived CDR1 and CDR2 are LGHDT and YNNKEL (reference sequence). CDR3 coding DNA: TGTGCCAGCAGGTTCGGACAGATGAATAATTCACCCCTCCACTTT. Amino acids: CASRFGQMNNSPLHF.

The chain couples TRBV19 to TRBJ2-2, with 10 nucleotides matching TRBD2. Germline CDR1 LNHDA, CDR2 SQIVND (reference sequence). This CDR3 has 16 residues. V gave up 3 bases and J gave up 4 bases; unmatched junction bases: 5. DNA of the CDR3: TGTGCCAGTAGTATTAGCGGGAGGCAGGGCACCGGGGAGCTGTTTTTT. This gives the protein CASSISGRQGTGELFF.

This clone was seen once. The chain joins TRBV19 to TRBJ1-4; D is perhaps TRBD1 (5 bases). There are 15 residues in the CDR3. CDR1 LNHDA and CDR2 SQIVND come from the germline V gene (reference sequence). The V gene lost 3 bases and the J gene lost 8 bases, with 16 bases spanning the gap. The CDR3, as DNA: TGTGCCAGTAGTATTGGAACCCTAAGGGGAGAAAAACTGTTTTTT. It codes for CASSIGTLRGEKLFF.

The chain recombines TRBV30 with TRBJ2-1; TRBD2 matches at 10 bases. Germline CDR1 GTSNPN, CDR2 SVGIG (reference sequence). Trimming cost V 4 bases and J 3 bases; bases outside gene matches: 9. The CDR3 has 16 amino acids. The CDR3 bases are TGTGCCTGGAACGGGCTAGCGGGAGACTTCTACAATGAGCAGTTCTTC. Translated: CAWNGLAGDFYNEQFF.

This sequence joins TRBV5-8 and TRBJ1-4; D gene unclear. The length of the CDR3 is 14 residues. The V gene lost 2 bases and the J gene lost 4 bases, with 9 bases spanning the gap. Germline assignment: CDR1 SGHTS and CDR2 YDEGEE. Here the CDR3 reads CASSFPAINEKLFF. The CDR3 DNA is TGTGCCAGCAGCTTTCCAGCGATTAATGAAAAACTGTTTTTT.

The chain has TRBV2 and TRBJ2-5; D perhaps matches TRBD2 (5 bases). V lost 8 bases, J lost 5 bases, and 12 bases lay in between. CDR1 is SNHLY and CDR2 is FYNNEI in the germline V gene. This CDR3 region has 12 residues. In DNA form, the CDR3 reads TGTGCCAGCGGCGGGCTAGTGGAGACCCAGTACTTC. Translating gives CASGGLVETQYF.

This clone was observed a single time. The V and J genes are TRBV27 and TRBJ1-1; possible D gene TRBD1, 5 bases. The V gene lost 2 bases and the J gene lost 4 bases, with 11 bases spanning the gap. The CDR3 length is 14 residues. Germline loops: CDR1 MNHEY, CDR2 SMNVEV (reference sequence). This CDR3 reads CASSLNGGGTEAFF. In DNA, the CDR3 is TGTGCCAGCAGTTTAAATGGGGGGGGCACTGAAGCTTTCTTT.

V gene TRBV7-2 combines with J gene TRBJ1-1; D remains unclear. Trimming left V 1 base short and J 0 bases short, with 12 bases between. From germline, CDR1 is SGHTA and CDR2 FQGNSA. The length of the CDR3 is 16 residues. The CDR3 reads CASSLEADTLNTEAFF. Written as DNA, the CDR3 is TGTGCCAGCAGCTTAGAGGCCGACACGTTGAACACTGAAGCTTTCTTT.

V is TRBV9 and J is TRBJ2-2, with 9 bases aligning to TRBD1. The CDR3 has 15 residues. After removal of 4 bases from V and 5 bases from J, the junction contained 6 bases not matched to a gene. CDR1 and CDR2 from the germline V gene are SGDLS and YYNGEE. In nucleotides, the CDR3 is TGTGCCAGCAGCTCGGGACAGGGTGTGACCGGGGAGCTGTTTTTT. It yields the protein CASSSGQGVTGELFF.

The V and J genes are TRBV30 and TRBJ1-2, with a tentative D call TRBD1 (6 bases). The V end lost 4 bases, the J end lost 0 bases, and 12 bases lay between the germline ends. Per the germline V gene, CDR1 is GTSNPN and CDR2 is SVGIG (reference sequence). The CDR3 consists of 14 residues. The CDR3 loop is CAWTPRDTNYGYTF. CDR3 nucleotide sequence: TGTGCCTGGACCCCACGGGACACTAACTATGGCTACACCTTC.

This chain uses TRBV6-5 with TRBJ2-3, with TRBD1 matching 7 bases. The V segment lost 10 bases and the J segment 2 bases; nucleotides outside the gene matches: 6. The CDR3 contains 13 residues. Germline lookup yields CDR1 MNHEY and CDR2 SVGAGI. This chain's CDR3 is CATRDSHTDTQYF. CDR3 nucleotides: TGTGCCACTCGGGACAGCCACACAGATACGCAGTATTTT.

The chain uses TRBV2 and TRBJ1-2; D gene uncertain. The CDR3 spans 11 residues. Germline loops: CDR1 SNHLY, CDR2 FYNNEI. Between the trimmed V and J ends, which lost 6 bases and 8 bases, there was a span of 10 bases. In DNA, the CDR3 is TGTGCCAGCAGCGAGACGGGGGGCTACACCTTC. Protein: CASSETGGYTF.

V and J are TRBV21-1 and TRBJ2-5; the table's D gene call, TRBD1, was not cross checked with the DNA. TRBV21-1 is a pseudogene. The CDR3 contains 16 residues. The CDR3 here is CASSKGYRALQETQYF. DNA for the CDR3: TGTGCCAGCAGCAAAGGGTACAGGGCCCTACAAGAGACCCAGTACTTC.

The chain carries TRBV4-2 and TRBJ2-2; D perhaps matches TRBD1 (5 bases). Trimming removed 1 base from V and 6 bases from J, with 9 bases in between. Germline V CDR1 and CDR2: LGHNA, YNFKEQ. The CDR3 has 14 residues. CDR3: CASSQVGRSGELFF. In nucleotides, the CDR3 is TGTGCCAGCAGCCAAGTGGGGCGGTCCGGGGAGCTGTTTTTT.

The chain carries TRBV12-3 or TRBV12-4 and TRBJ1-2; 7 bases match TRBD1. This CDR3 is 13 amino acids long. J was trimmed by 8 bases and V by 5 bases; bases with no gene match: 8. CDR3 nucleotide sequence: TGTGCCAGCAGTACACGACAGGGTAAAGGCTACACCTTC. Its translation is CASSTRQGKGYTF.

Only a few counts were recorded for this clone. V usage is TRBV6-2 or TRBV6-3 and J usage is TRBJ2-7; D is possibly TRBD1 (6 bases). The CDR3 length is 14 residues. Germline-derived CDR1 and CDR2 are MNHEY and SVGEGT. V shed 6 bases and J shed 2 bases, with 14 bases lying between them. The CDR3 here is CASSPQGDPYEQYF. The CDR3 DNA reads as TGTGCCAGCAGCCCACAGGGAGATCCCTACGAGCAGTACTTC.